What follows describes a single T cell receptor beta chain. Its target is unknown. Single viable CD3+CD4+CD8-CD45RO+ cells were sorted as the memory CD4+ T cells. This sample is drawn from a study of memory CD4+ T cells and cytomegalovirus serostatus. Study overall: Healthy Belgian adult donors included about 10 CMV-positive and about two dozen CMV-negative people. Study-level points and caveats: CD4+ memory repertoires contained about 40% of the roughly 150 reported CMV TCRbeta sequences.

The CDR3 is made up of 15 amino acids. The germline V and J ends were trimmed by 4 bases and 5 bases, with 14 bases remaining between them. Germline CDR1 is LNHDA and CDR2 is SQIVND (reference sequence). Clones were read by immunoSEQ multiplex PCR, and TCRdb kept only the in-frame ones, dropping some. This table has 55,000 to 65,000 clones, 82% appearing once. Sequences were obtained from memory CD4+ T cells from blood. This clonotype was sampled from an adult in good health and CMV-seronegative. The gene calls are TRBV19 and TRBJ1-4; D is perhaps TRBD1 (5 bases). In DNA, the CDR3 is TGTGCCAGTAGTAGGGGGGACGGACTCAATGAAAAACTGTTTTTT. Its translation is CASSRGDGLNEKLFF.